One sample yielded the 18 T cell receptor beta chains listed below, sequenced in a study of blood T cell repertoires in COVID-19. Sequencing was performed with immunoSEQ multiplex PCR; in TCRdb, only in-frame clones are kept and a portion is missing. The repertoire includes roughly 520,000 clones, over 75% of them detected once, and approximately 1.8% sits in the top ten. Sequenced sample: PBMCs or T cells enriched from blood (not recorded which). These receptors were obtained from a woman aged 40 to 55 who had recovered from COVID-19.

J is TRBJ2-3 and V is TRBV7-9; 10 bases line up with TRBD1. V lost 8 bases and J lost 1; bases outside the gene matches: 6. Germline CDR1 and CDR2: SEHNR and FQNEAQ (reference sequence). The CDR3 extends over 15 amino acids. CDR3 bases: TGTGCCAGCCCCTTGGGGACAGGGGGCACAGATACGCAGTATTTT. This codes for CASPLGTGGTDTQYF.

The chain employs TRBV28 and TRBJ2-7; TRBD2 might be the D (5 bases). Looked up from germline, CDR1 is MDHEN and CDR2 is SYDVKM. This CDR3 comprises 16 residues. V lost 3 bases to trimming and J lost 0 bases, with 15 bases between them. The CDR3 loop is CASSFVTTGLSYEQYF. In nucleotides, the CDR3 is TGTGCCAGCAGTTTTGTAACGACCGGACTCTCCTACGAGCAGTACTTC.

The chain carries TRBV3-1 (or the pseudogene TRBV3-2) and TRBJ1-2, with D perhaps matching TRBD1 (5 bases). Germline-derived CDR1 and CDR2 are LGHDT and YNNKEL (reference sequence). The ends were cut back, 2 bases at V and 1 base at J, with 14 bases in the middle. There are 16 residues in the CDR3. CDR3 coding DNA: TGTGCCAGCAGCCAAACAGGACCTACCCTTAACTATGGCTACACCTTC. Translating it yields CASSQTGPTLNYGYTF.

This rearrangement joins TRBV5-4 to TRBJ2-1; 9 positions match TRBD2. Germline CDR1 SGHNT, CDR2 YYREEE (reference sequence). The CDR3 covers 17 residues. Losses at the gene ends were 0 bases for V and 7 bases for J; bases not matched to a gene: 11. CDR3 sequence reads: CASSLGSAAGGRNEQFF. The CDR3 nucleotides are TGTGCCAGCAGCTTGGGATCCGCAGCGGGAGGTCGGAATGAGCAGTTCTTC.

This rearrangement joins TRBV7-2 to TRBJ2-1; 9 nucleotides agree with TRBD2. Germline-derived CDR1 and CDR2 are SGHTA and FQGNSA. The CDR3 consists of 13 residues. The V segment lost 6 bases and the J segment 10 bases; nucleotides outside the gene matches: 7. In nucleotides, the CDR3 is TGTGCCAGCAGACTTAGCCTAGCGGGAGAGCAGTTCTTC. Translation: CASRLSLAGEQFF. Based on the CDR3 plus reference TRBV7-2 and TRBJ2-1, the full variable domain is GAGVSQSPSNKVTEKGKDVELRCDPISGHTALYWYRQSLGQGLEFLIYFQGNSAPDKSGLPSDRFSAERTGGSVSTLTIQRTQQEDSAVYLCASRLSLAGEQFFGPGTRLTVL.

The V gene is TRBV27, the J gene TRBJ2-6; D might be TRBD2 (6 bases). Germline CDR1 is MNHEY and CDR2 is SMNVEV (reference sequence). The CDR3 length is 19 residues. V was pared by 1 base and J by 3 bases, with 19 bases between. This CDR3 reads CASSLLGGFSFRGANVLTF. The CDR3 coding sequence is TGTGCCAGCAGTTTATTGGGGGGATTTAGTTTTCGTGGGGCCAACGTCCTGACTTTC.

CDR3 amino acids: CASSLSLSRSNQPQHF. The CDR3 coding sequence is TGTGCCAGCAGCCTTTCACTCTCTCGGAGCAATCAGCCCCAGCATTTT. The V call is TRBV4-2, the J call TRBJ1-5; D is ambiguous. The CDR3 has 16 amino acids. The V gene's germline CDR1 is LGHNA and CDR2 YNFKEQ. The V and J ends lost 4 bases and 1 base respectively, with 14 bases between them.

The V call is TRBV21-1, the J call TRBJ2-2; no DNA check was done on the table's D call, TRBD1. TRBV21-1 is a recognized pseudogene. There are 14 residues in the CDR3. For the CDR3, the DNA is TGTGCCAGCAGGACAGGGGGTTTGACCGGGGAGCTGTTTTTT. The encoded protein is CASRTGGLTGELFF.

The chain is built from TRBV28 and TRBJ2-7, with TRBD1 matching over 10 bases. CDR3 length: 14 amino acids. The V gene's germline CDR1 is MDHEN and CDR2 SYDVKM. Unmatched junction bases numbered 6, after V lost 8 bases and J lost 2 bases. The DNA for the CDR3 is TGTGCCAGCCTACCCGGACAGGGGGCCTACGAGCAGTACTTC. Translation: CASLPGQGAYEQYF.

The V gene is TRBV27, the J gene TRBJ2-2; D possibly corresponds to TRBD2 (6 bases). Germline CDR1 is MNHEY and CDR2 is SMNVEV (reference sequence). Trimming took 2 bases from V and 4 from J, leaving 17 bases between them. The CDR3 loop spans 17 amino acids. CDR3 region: CASSLGVGGSPTGELFF. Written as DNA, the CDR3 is TGTGCCAGCAGTTTAGGGGTTGGAGGGAGTCCCACCGGGGAGCTGTTTTTT.

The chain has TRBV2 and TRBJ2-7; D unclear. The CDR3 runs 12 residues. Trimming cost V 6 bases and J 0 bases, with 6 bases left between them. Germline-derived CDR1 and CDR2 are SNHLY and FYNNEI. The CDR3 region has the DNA TGTGCCAGCAGCTCCGTCTCCTACGAGCAGTACTTC. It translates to CASSSVSYEQYF.

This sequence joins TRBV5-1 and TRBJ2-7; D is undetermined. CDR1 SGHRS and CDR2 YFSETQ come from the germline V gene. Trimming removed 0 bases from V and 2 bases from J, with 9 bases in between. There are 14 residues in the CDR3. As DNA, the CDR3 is TGCGCCAGCAGCTTGGGTCAGGAAGCCTACGAGCAGTACTTC. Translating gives CASSLGQEAYEQYF.

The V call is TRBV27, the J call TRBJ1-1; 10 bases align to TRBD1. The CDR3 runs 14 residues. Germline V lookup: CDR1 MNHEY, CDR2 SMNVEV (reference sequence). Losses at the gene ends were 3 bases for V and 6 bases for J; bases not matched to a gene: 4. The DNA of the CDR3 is TGTGCCAGCAGTTTGAGACAGGGGGCCGCTGAAGCTTTCTTT. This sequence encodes CASSLRQGAAEAFF.

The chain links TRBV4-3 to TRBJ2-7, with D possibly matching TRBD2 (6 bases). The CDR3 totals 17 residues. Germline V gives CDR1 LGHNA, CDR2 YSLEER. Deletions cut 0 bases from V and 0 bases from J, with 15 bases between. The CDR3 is CASSQDTFRGASYEQYF. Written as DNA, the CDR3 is TGCGCCAGCAGCCAAGATACGTTTCGCGGGGCCTCCTACGAGCAGTACTTC.

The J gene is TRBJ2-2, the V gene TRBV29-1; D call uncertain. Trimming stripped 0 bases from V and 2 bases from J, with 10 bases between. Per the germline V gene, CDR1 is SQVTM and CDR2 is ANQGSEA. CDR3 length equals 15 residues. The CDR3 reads CSVEDLEENTGELFF. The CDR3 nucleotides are TGCAGCGTTGAAGATCTAGAGGAAAACACCGGGGAGCTGTTTTTT.

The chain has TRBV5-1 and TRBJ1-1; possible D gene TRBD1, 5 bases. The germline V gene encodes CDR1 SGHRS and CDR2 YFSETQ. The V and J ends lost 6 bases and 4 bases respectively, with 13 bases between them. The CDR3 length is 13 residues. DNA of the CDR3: TGCGCCAGCACCCTTGGGGGGAGCACTGAAGCTTTCTTT. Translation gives CASTLGGSTEAFF.

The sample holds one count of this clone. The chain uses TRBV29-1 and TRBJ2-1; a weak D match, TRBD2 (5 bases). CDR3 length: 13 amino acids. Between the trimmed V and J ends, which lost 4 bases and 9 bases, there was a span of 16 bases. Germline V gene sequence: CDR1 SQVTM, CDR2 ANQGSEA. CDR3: CSVGPPTGSEQFF. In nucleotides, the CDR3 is TGCAGCGTTGGGCCCCCCACGGGGAGTGAGCAGTTCTTC.

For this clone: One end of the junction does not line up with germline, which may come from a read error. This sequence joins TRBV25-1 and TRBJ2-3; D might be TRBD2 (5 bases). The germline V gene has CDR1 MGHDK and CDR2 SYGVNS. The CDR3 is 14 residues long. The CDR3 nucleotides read TGTGCCAGCAGTCGGTACAGCGGCACCGATACGCAGTATTTT. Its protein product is CASSRYSGTDTQYF.